This T cell receptor beta chain was sequenced during a study of graft-versus-host responses after intestinal transplantation. The overall study: Transplants given to recipients were multivisceral, liver-intestinal, or isolated intestinal. Regarding the study as a whole: Peak GvH clone levels in circulation were associated with early post-transplant HvG declines.

CDR3 size: 17 residues. From germline, CDR1 is SGHTA and CDR2 FQGNSA. V shed 2 bases and J shed 0 bases, with 11 bases lying between them. As to this clone: Its target is not known.

Using immunoSEQ multiplex PCR, the repertoire was profiled, and TCRdb retains in-frame clones only, with some absent. The sample comprises fewer than 120,000 clones, 85% to 95% of which are singletons, and 0.5% to 0.6% rests with the top ten. The V and J genes are TRBV7-2 and TRBJ2-6, with D possibly being TRBD1 or TRBD2 (5 bases each). The origin of this receptor is a human donor who received an intestinal transplant. The material was unstimulated CD8+ T cells sorted from spleen or lymph node cells, obtained before intestinal transplant. The DNA of the CDR3 is TGTGCCAGCAGCTTACAGGGACCGCTCTCTGGGGCCAACGTCCTGACTTTC. Its protein is CASSLQGPLSGANVLTF.